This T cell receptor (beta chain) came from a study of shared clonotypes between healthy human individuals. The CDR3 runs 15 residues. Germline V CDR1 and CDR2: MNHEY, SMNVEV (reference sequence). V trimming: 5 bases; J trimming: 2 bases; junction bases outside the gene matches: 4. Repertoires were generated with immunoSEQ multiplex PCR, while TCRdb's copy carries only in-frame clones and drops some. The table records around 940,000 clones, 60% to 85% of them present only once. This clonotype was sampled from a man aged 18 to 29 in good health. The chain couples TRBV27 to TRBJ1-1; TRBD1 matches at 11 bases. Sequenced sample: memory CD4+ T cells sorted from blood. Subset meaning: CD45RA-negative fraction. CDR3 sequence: CASSPGTGGNTEAFF. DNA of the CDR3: TGTGCCAGCAGTCCTGGGACAGGGGGTAACACTGAAGCTTTCTTT.